This record covers a single TCR beta chain. Germline CDR1 reads SEHNR; CDR2 reads FQNEAQ (reference sequence). This CDR3 has 15 residues. V lost 5 bases and J lost 0; bases outside the gene matches: 5. These data originate in a study of control samples from healthy donors and cancer patients. The data were produced by immunoSEQ multiplex PCR, yet TCRdb's version contains in-frame clones alone and is incomplete. The table has about 140,000 clones, 91% seen once. V usage is TRBV7-9 and J usage is TRBJ2-7, with TRBD2 matching over 9 bases. This sequence originates from a man aged 30 to 45 in good health. The specimen sequenced was blood. The CDR3 nucleotides read TGTGCCAGCAGCACTAGCGGGCGGAGCTCCTACGAGCAGTACTTC. Translation: CASSTSGRSSYEQYF.